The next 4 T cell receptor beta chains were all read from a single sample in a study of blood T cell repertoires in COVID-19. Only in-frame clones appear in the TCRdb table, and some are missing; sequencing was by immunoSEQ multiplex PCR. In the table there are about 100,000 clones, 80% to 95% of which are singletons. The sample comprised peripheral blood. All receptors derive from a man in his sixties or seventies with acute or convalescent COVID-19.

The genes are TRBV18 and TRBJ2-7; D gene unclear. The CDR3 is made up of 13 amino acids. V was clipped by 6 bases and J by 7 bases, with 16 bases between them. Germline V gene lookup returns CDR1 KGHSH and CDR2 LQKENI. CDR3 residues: CASSQRFKEEQYF. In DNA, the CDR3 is TGTGCCAGCTCCCAACGGTTTAAGGAGGAGCAGTACTTC. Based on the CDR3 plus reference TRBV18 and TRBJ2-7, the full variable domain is NAGVMQNPRHLVRRRGQEARLRCSPMKGHSHVYWYRQLPEEGLKFMVYLQKENIIDESGMPKERFSAEFPKEGPSILRIQQVVRGDSAAYFCASSQRFKEEQYFGPGTRLTVT.

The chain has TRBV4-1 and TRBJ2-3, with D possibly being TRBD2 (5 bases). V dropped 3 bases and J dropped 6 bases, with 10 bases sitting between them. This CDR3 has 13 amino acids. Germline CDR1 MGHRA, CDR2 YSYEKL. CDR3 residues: CASSQPSIDTQYF. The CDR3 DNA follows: TGCGCCAGCAGCCAGCCTAGCATCGATACGCAGTATTTT.

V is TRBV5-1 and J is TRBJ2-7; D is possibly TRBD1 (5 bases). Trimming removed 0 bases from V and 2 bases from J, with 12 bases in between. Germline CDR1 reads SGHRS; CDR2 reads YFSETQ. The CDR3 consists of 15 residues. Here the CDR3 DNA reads TGCGCCAGCAGCTTGGCCCAGGGAAGGACCTACGAGCAGTACTTC. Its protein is CASSLAQGRTYEQYF. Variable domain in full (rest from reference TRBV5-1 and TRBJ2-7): KAGVTQTPRYLIKTRGQQVTLSCSPISGHRSVSWYQQTPGQGLQFLFEYFSETQRNKGNFPGRFSGRQFSNSRSEMNVSTLELGDSALYLCASSLAQGRTYEQYFGPGTRLTVT.

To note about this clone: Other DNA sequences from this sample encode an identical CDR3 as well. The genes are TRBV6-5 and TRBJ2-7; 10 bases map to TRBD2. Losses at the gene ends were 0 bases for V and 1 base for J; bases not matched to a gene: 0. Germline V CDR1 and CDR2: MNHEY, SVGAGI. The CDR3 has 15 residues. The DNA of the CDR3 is TGTGCCAGCAGTTACTCAGCGGGAGGGTCCTACGAGCAGTACTTC. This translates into CASSYSAGGSYEQYF.